This is a list of T cell receptor beta chains from one sample in a study of T cells expressing NK-cell markers. TCRdb re-called the 5' RACE reads and catalogs CDR3 proteins one per entry, DNA excluded. The sample includes around 280,000 distinct CDR3 sequences. Sequencing was done on a sample of blood T cells: a sorted CD56 or NKG2C T cell subset, CD4+ or CD8+ T cells, or bulk PBMC T cells (not recorded which). The origin of the receptors is a man younger than 35 in good health. CDR3s include the opening cysteine and the closing phenylalanine or tryptophan.

V: TRBV20-1; J: TRBJ2-3; CDR3: CSAIYRGHSTDTQYF
V: TRBV5-1; J: TRBJ1-5; CDR3: CASSLRTGEQPQHF
V: TRBV20-1; J: TRBJ1-1; CDR3: CSARDLRQAPNLEAFF
V: TRBV5-6; J: TRBJ1-4; CDR3: CASSDTGRFNEKLFF
V: TRBV6-2/TRBV6-3; J: TRBJ2-1; CDR3: CASSYSPDYNEQFF
V: TRBV2; J: TRBJ2-7; CDR3: CASTLAGGPSYEQYF
V: TRBV10-3; J: TRBJ2-2; CDR3: CAISAYGTTEVGELFF
V: TRBV2; J: TRBJ2-6; CDR3: CASSDWASGANVLTF
V: TRBV6-5; J: TRBJ2-2; CDR3: CASSLPRIPGELFF
V: TRBV20-1; J: TRBJ1-2; CDR3: CSAPARDLHGYTF
V: TRBV29-1; J: TRBJ2-7; CDR3: CSVSGRGLYEQYF
V: TRBV20-1; J: TRBJ1-6; CDR3: CSALVGSESSYNSPLHF
V: TRBV20-1; J: TRBJ1-5; CDR3: CSGQEPNQPQHF
V: TRBV5-1; J: TRBJ2-5; CDR3: CASSKGDRGEETQYF
V: TRBV2; J: TRBJ1-2; CDR3: CASSELLSGAAAMANYGYTF
V: TRBV27; J: TRBJ2-3; CDR3: CASSSRGPRTDTQYF
V: TRBV24-1; J: TRBJ2-1; CDR3: CATSASSAYNEQFF
V: TRBV7-2; J: TRBJ2-5; CDR3: CASSLARSTQYF
V: TRBV4-2; J: TRBJ1-4; CDR3: CASSQEKVGEKLFF
V: TRBV12-3/TRBV12-4; J: TRBJ1-6; CDR3: CASSERGVNSPLHF
V: TRBV9; J: TRBJ2-1; CDR3: CASSVGAWLAGDLPQRNEQFF